The clone carrying this T cell receptor beta chain was detected only a few times. Its antigen is unknown. This entry belongs to a study of post-analysis software for immune sequencing data. Whole-study findings and limits: Comparison with controls showed significantly lower normalized Chao1 diversity in multiple sclerosis patients.

Libraries were made from TCR beta cDNA, and they carried unique molecular identifiers. Each batch of roughly 0.9 to 10 million T cells produced some 450,000 cDNA molecules. TCRdb analysed the PCR reads with MiXCR anew, one entry per CDR3 protein. Among 650,000 to 850,000 distinct CDR3 sequences, approximately 53% were seen once, and the ten largest hold 4.6%. This clonotype originated in a girl aged 10 to 17 with multiple sclerosis. The sequenced sample was blood.

CDR3 amino acids: CASSAYSRGETQYF. The DNA of the CDR3 is TGTGCCAGCAGCGCATACAGCCGAGGGGAGACCCAGTACTTC. This chain uses TRBV7-6 with TRBJ2-5; perhaps TRBD2 as D (5 bases). The CDR3 runs to 14 residues. The ends were cut back, 5 bases at V and 5 bases at J, with 15 bases in the middle. Looked up from germline, CDR1 is SGHVS and CDR2 is FNYEAQ.